This TCR beta chain is drawn from a study of blood T cell repertoires in COVID-19. Losses at the gene ends were 2 bases for V and 6 bases for J; bases not matched to a gene: 6. The germline V gene encodes CDR1 KGHSH and CDR2 LQKENI. This CDR3 spans 15 amino acids. TCRdb's copy holds only in-frame clones and misses some; the assay was immunoSEQ multiplex PCR. Seen here are some 400,000 clones, just under 90% observed once, and the top ten hold about 1.7%. This sequence originates from a young woman who had recovered from COVID-19. This sequence joins TRBV18 and TRBJ1-5; 8 positions agree with TRBD1. The sample comprised PBMCs or T cells enriched from blood (not recorded which). CDR3 protein: CASSPGTGKGQPQHF. CDR3 coding DNA: TGTGCCAGCTCACCAGGGACAGGAAAGGGTCAGCCCCAGCATTTT.